This paragraph covers one TCR beta chain sequence. Its target is unknown. Germline lookup yields CDR1 LGHNT and CDR2 FRNRAP. The CDR3 is 15 amino acids. Trimming shortened V by 0 bases and J by 5 bases, and 13 bases separated the two germline ends. This entry comes from a study of T cell responses to AZD1222 COVID-19 vaccine. Whole-study results and caveats: Two doses of AZD1222 preceded a rise in Spike-specific TCR breadth and depth. Donors were mostly white British, more females; clonal diversity possibly underestimated.

Repertoires were generated with immunoSEQ multiplex PCR, while TCRdb's copy carries only in-frame clones and drops some. This sample has about 170,000 clones, with 80% to 95% found just once. The source was peripheral blood, collected on day 0 of AZD1222 vaccination. This TCR was sampled from an adult in good health. The chain links TRBV12-5 to TRBJ1-1, with D unresolved. The CDR3 sequence is CASGLVLGRRTEAFF. The CDR3 nucleotides read TGTGCTAGTGGTTTGGTACTAGGGAGAAGGACTGAAGCTTTCTTT.